This T cell receptor beta chain was identified during a study of post-analysis software for immune sequencing data. About the study: Multiple sclerosis in the patients followed relapsing-remitting, secondary progressive and progressive-relapsing courses.

Study observations and caveats: The study found TRBV5-6, TRBV5-1 and TRBV20-1 among about five TRBV segments more frequent in patients than controls. Multiple sclerosis patients had significantly lower normalized Chao1 diversity than controls.

The V gene lost 2 bases and the J gene lost 2 bases, with 14 bases spanning the gap. CDR1 is DFQATT, CDR2 SNEGSKA, per germline (reference sequence). The CDR3 loop spans 15 amino acids. As regards this clonotype: Its cognate antigen is unknown.

Carried by the TCR beta cDNA libraries were unique molecular identifiers. When about 1 to 11 million T cells were used, they gave hundreds of thousands of cDNA molecules. From the PCR reads, TCRdb called clonotypes with MiXCR, one entry per CDR3 protein. Of 750,000 to 950,000 distinct CDR3 sequences listed, 46% were seen once; the top ten hold just under 5%. The TCR was taken from a girl aged 5-17 years with multiple sclerosis. The sample consisted of blood. The chain combines TRBV20-1 with TRBJ2-3, with D possibly matching TRBD1 (6 bases). CDR3 residues: CSARQQQGNTDTQYF. CDR3 sequence (DNA): TGCAGTGCTAGACAACAACAGGGTAACACAGATACGCAGTATTTT.